These 5 T cell receptor beta chains were all obtained from the same sample, sequenced in a study of shared clonotypes between healthy human individuals. Naive CD8 cells, CD45RO-negative and positively selected for CCR7, excluded terminally differentiated effector memory CD45RA+ cells. Sequencing used immunoSEQ multiplex PCR; TCRdb keeps in-frame clones, though not all of them. In the table there are 1.5 million to 2.5 million clones, approximately 94% of which are singletons. Sequencing used naive CD8+ T cells sorted from blood. The source is a man in his late teens or twenties in good health.

The genes are TRBV27 and TRBJ1-1, with D perhaps matching TRBD1 (6 bases). The CDR3 is 11 residues long. V lost 10 bases to trimming and J lost 4 bases, with 10 bases between them. CDR1 and CDR2 from the germline V gene are MNHEY and SMNVEV (reference sequence). The CDR3 protein is CATGGRTEAFF. In DNA, the CDR3 is TGTGCCACCGGGGGGCGCACTGAAGCTTTCTTT.

The chain recombines TRBV15 with TRBJ2-3; 14 bases map to TRBD2. J was trimmed by 4 bases and V by 4 bases; bases with no gene match: 1. Germline CDR1 and CDR2: LNHNV and YYDKDF (reference sequence). The CDR3 extends over 15 amino acids. The CDR3 sequence: CATSTGLAGADTQYF. Written as DNA, the CDR3 is TGTGCCACCAGCACGGGACTAGCGGGAGCAGATACGCAGTATTTT.

This chain connects TRBV13 to TRBJ2-1; TRBD2 matches at 11 bases. V gave up 5 bases and J gave up 4 bases; unmatched junction bases: 7. The CDR3 consists of 16 residues. Germline V gene sequence: CDR1 PRHDT, CDR2 FYEKMQ (reference sequence). CDR3 residues: CASSTWTSGFYNEQFF. CDR3 sequence (DNA): TGTGCCAGCAGCACCTGGACTAGCGGGTTTTACAATGAGCAGTTCTTC. The variable domain in full, completed from reference TRBV13 and TRBJ2-1, reads AAGVIQSPRHLIKEKRETATLKCYPIPRHDTVYWYQQGPGQDPQFLISFYEKMQSDKGSIPDRFSAQQFSDYHSELNMSSLELGDSALYFCASSTWTSGFYNEQFFGPGTRLTVL.

The chain has TRBV9 and TRBJ2-4; 14 bases line up with TRBD2. Trimming cost V 3 bases and J 0 bases; bases outside gene matches: 5. Germline V gives CDR1 SGDLS, CDR2 YYNGEE. CDR3 length equals 18 residues. CDR3 coding DNA: TGTGCCAGCAGCGCCGGGACTAGCGGGAGTTTAGCCAAAAACATTCAGTACTTC. It encodes CASSAGTSGSLAKNIQYF.

The chain uses TRBV6-5 and TRBJ2-1, with a possible D match to TRBD2 (7 bases). V was pared by 8 bases and J by 2 bases, with 10 bases between. The CDR3 runs to 13 residues. Looked up from germline, CDR1 is MNHEY and CDR2 is SVGAGI. CDR3 amino acids: CASGGAPYNEQFF. CDR3 nucleotides: TGTGCCAGCGGGGGGGCCCCCTACAATGAGCAGTTCTTC.